Below are 28 T cell receptor beta chains sequenced from a single sample in a study of cytomegalovirus exposure and HLA in healthy donors. Some clones are missing from TCRdb's copy, which holds only in-frame ones; the method was immunoSEQ multiplex PCR. The table includes around 240,000 clones, around 90% detected once. The sample was PBMCs. These receptors were collected from a woman younger than 35 in good health and CMV-seronegative.

The gene calls are TRBV7-9 and TRBJ2-2; weak D call: TRBD1 (5 bases). Between the trimmed V and J ends, which lost 5 bases and 5 bases, there was a span of 15 bases. This CDR3 has 15 residues. CDR1 is SEHNR, CDR2 FQNEAQ, per germline (reference sequence). CDR3 sequence (DNA): TGTGCCAGCAGCATGGGGCAGGGTGTTACCGGGGAGCTGTTTTTT. It translates to CASSMGQGVTGELFF. Full variable domain (outside the CDR3, taken from reference TRBV7-9 and TRBJ2-2): DTGVSQNPRHKITKRGQNVTFRCDPISEHNRLYWYRQTLGQGPEFLTYFQNEAQLEKSRLLSDRFSAERPKGSFSTLEIQRTEQGDSAMYLCASSMGQGVTGELFFGEGSRLTVL.

This clone was counted between two and nine times. The chain uses TRBV7-8 and TRBJ1-4, with D possibly matching TRBD1 (5 bases). This CDR3 contains 14 residues. V shed 5 bases and J shed 8 bases, with 15 bases lying between them. Looked up from germline, CDR1 is SGHVS and CDR2 is FQNEAQ. CDR3 nucleotide sequence: TGTGCCAGCAGCCCGAGGAGGGACGGGGAAAAACTGTTTTTT. This encodes CASSPRRDGEKLFF.

This sequence joins TRBV5-4 and TRBJ2-7; D is unclear. V was cut by 0 bases and J by 8 bases, with 6 bases left in between. This CDR3 comprises 11 residues. The germline V gene has CDR1 SGHNT and CDR2 YYREEE (reference sequence). The CDR3 loop reads CASSLDSKQYF. CDR3 nucleotides: TGTGCCAGCAGCTTGGACAGTAAGCAGTACTTC.

J is TRBJ1-6 and V is TRBV28; 9 positions match TRBD1. The CDR3 is 15 residues long. Per germline, CDR1 MDHEN and CDR2 SYDVKM. V lost 6 bases and J lost 5; bases outside the gene matches: 5. The CDR3 sequence is CASSSDRGNNSPLHF. The DNA of the CDR3 is TGTGCCAGCAGCTCGGACAGGGGAAATAATTCACCCCTCCACTTT. The whole variable domain, remainder taken from reference TRBV28 and TRBJ1-6, is DVKVTQSSRYLVKRTGEKVFLECVQDMDHENMFWYRQDPGLGLRLIYFSYDVKMKEKGDIPEGYSVSREKKERFSLILESASTNQTSMYLCASSSDRGNNSPLHFGNGTRLTVT.

This clone showed up just once. The V gene is TRBV5-1, the J gene TRBJ1-1; D is ambiguous. Germline loops: CDR1 SGHRS, CDR2 YFSETQ. The V end was cut by 1 base, the J end by 0 bases, with 13 bases between. CDR3 size: 16 residues. CDR3 protein: CASSLMAGNVNTEAFF. CDR3 sequence (DNA): TGCGCCAGCAGCTTGATGGCAGGAAACGTGAACACTGAAGCTTTCTTT.

V is TRBV19 and J is TRBJ2-7, with D tentatively TRBD2 (6 bases). Per the germline V gene, CDR1 is LNHDA and CDR2 is SQIVND (reference sequence). Trimming cost V 10 bases and J 1 base, with 17 bases left between them. The CDR3 sequence is 14 residues long. CDR3 sequence: CATRPRGSSYEQYF. CDR3 DNA sequence: TGTGCCACTAGACCACGGGGGTCTTCCTACGAGCAGTACTTC.

V gene TRBV18 combines with J gene TRBJ2-1; D perhaps matches TRBD1 (6 bases). V was cut by 5 bases and J by 4 bases, with 6 bases left in between. CDR1 is KGHSH and CDR2 is LQKENI in the germline V gene. This CDR3 region has 12 residues. The DNA of the CDR3 is TGTGCCAGCTCAGGGACATACAATGAGCAGTTCTTC. It is translated as CASSGTYNEQFF.

J is TRBJ1-2 and V is TRBV2, with D tentatively TRBD1 (6 bases). Trimming removed 0 bases at V and 8 bases at J, with 13 bases between. CDR1 and CDR2 from the germline V gene are SNHLY and FYNNEI. The CDR3 sequence is 14 residues long. CDR3 amino acids: CASSEAKGVRGYTF. DNA for the CDR3: TGTGCCAGCAGTGAAGCTAAGGGGGTTCGGGGCTACACCTTC.

J is TRBJ2-1 and V is TRBV2; no firm D call. Germline assignment: CDR1 SNHLY and CDR2 FYNNEI. The CDR3 has 14 residues. Trimming left V 8 bases short and J 7 bases short, with 18 bases between. CDR3: CASGWANGMNEQFF. Here the CDR3 DNA reads TGTGCCAGCGGGTGGGCTAACGGTATGAATGAGCAGTTCTTC.

This sequence joins TRBV9 and TRBJ2-7; TRBD1 might be the D (6 bases). The CDR3 has 15 residues. V was shortened by 3 bases and J by 2 bases, with 15 bases between the two germline ends. CDR1 is SGDLS and CDR2 is YYNGEE in the germline V gene. CDR3 nucleotide sequence: TGTGCCAGCAGCGCCTGGGACACCGGAGCCTACGAGCAGTACTTC. It translates to CASSAWDTGAYEQYF.

A single count supports this clone. The V call is TRBV25-1, the J call TRBJ1-1, with D unresolved. Per germline, CDR1 MGHDK and CDR2 SYGVNS. The CDR3 sequence is 16 residues long. V shed 1 base and J shed 5 bases, with 17 bases lying between them. CDR3 bases: TGTGCCAGCAGTGAATTTGGGCAGGCAGTCATGACTGAAGCTTTCTTT. Amino acid sequence: CASSEFGQAVMTEAFF.

The chain has TRBV5-6 and TRBJ2-3; D might be TRBD2 (6 bases). Trimming took off 1 base at V and 2 bases at J, with 11 bases between the two ends. The germline CDR1 and CDR2 sequences are SGHDT and YYEEEE. The CDR3 extends over 15 amino acids. CDR3 region: CASSLPGVLTDTQYF. The CDR3 DNA reads TGTGCCAGCAGCTTGCCGGGGGTTCTCACAGATACGCAGTATTTT.

This clone was picked up one time. The chain carries TRBV5-1 and TRBJ2-1; the match to TRBD2 covers 11 bases. The CDR3 is 16 residues long. Germline V gene data show CDR1 as SGHRS and CDR2 as YFSETQ. After removal of 1 base from V and 3 bases from J, the junction contained 3 bases not matched to a gene. The CDR3, as DNA: TGCGCCAGCAGCTTGACTAGCGGGGGACGCTACAATGAGCAGTTCTTC. As protein: CASSLTSGGRYNEQFF.

With respect to this clone: Germline and junction disagree at one end, which may indicate a read error. The rearrangement links TRBV7-7 to TRBJ2-1, with D possibly being TRBD2 (6 bases). The CDR3 is 15 amino acids. Germline lookup yields CDR1 SSHAT and CDR2 FNYEAQ (reference sequence). CDR3 sequence: CASSPGTSSVNEQFF. The CDR3 bases are TGTGCTAGCAGCCCAGGGACTTCAAGCGTTAATGAGCAGTTCTTC.

The chain recombines TRBV4-1 with TRBJ2-3; 12 nucleotides line up with TRBD2. The CDR3 consists of 15 residues. The germline gives CDR1 MGHRA, CDR2 YSYEKL. After removal of 4 bases from V and 8 bases from J, the junction contained 7 bases not matched to a gene. The CDR3 here is CASSPSGGAMFTQYF. In DNA, the CDR3 is TGCGCCAGCAGCCCTAGCGGGGGGGCCATGTTTACGCAGTATTTT.

This chain links TRBV6-5 with TRBJ2-5, with 14 bases aligning to TRBD2. CDR3 size: 13 residues. The trim removed 10 bases at V and 4 bases at J, leaving 2 bases unmatched. The germline gives CDR1 MNHEY, CDR2 SVGAGI. The CDR3, as DNA: TGTGCCATCGGACTAGCGGGGGGAGAGACCCAGTACTTC. It specifies CAIGLAGGETQYF.

This chain connects TRBV5-4 to TRBJ1-2; TRBD1 matches 9 bases. The J segment lost 4 bases and the V segment lost 0 bases, leaving 4 bases of the junction unmatched. The CDR3 runs to 15 residues. Germline V gene lookup returns CDR1 SGHNT and CDR2 YYREEE (reference sequence). Here the CDR3 reads CASSLGGQGVYGYTF. The CDR3 nucleotides read TGTGCCAGCAGCTTGGGGGGACAGGGCGTCTATGGCTACACCTTC.

The V call is TRBV4-3, the J call TRBJ2-3; 14 nucleotides agree with TRBD2. Germline V gene sequence: CDR1 LGHNA, CDR2 YSLEER. The CDR3 totals 18 residues. Unmatched junction bases numbered 4, after V lost 1 base and J lost 1 base. Here the CDR3 DNA reads TGCGCCAGCAGCCAAGGACTAGCGGGGGGGCGGGGCACAGATACGCAGTATTTT. Its protein product is CASSQGLAGGRGTDTQYF.

The V call is TRBV5-4, the J call TRBJ1-3; D may be TRBD1 (6 bases). Germline V gene sequence: CDR1 SGHNT, CDR2 YYREEE (reference sequence). This CDR3 spans 17 amino acids. V was cut by 0 bases and J by 3 bases, with 16 bases left in between. CDR3: CASSLDWGGRLGNTIYF. DNA for the CDR3: TGTGCCAGCAGCTTGGATTGGGGGGGGCGCCTTGGAAACACCATATATTTT.

The rearrangement joins TRBV29-1 to TRBJ2-7, with D possibly TRBD2 on 6 matching bases. V shed 4 bases and J shed 0 bases, with 13 bases lying between them. Germline CDR1 reads SQVTM; CDR2 reads ANQGSEA. The CDR3 runs to 14 residues. The CDR3 nucleotides read TGCAGCGTTGCCTTGGGCGGGGTCTCCTACGAGCAGTACTTC. Protein product: CSVALGGVSYEQYF.

V is TRBV6-1 and J is TRBJ2-7, with 8 bases aligning to TRBD1. The CDR3 loop spans 15 amino acids. V was clipped by 6 bases and J by 2 bases; unmatched bases: 9. Germline CDR1 and CDR2: MNHNS and SASEGT. The DNA of the CDR3 is TGTGCCAGCAGAGTGACAGGGGACCCACCCTACGAGCAGTACGTC. Translation gives CASRVTGDPPYEQYV.

The chain is built from TRBV6-5 and TRBJ1-5, with D possibly TRBD1 on 6 matching bases. Trimming took 6 bases from V and 6 from J, leaving 12 bases between them. Germline V lookup: CDR1 MNHEY, CDR2 SVGAGI. CDR3 length equals 13 residues. CDR3 residues: CASSLARGQPQHF. As DNA, the CDR3 is TGTGCCAGCAGCCTAGCCAGGGGTCAGCCCCAGCATTTT.

The V call is TRBV28, the J call TRBJ2-3, with D maybe TRBD1 (6 bases). The CDR3 totals 14 residues. Germline V CDR1 and CDR2: MDHEN, SYDVKM. Between the trimmed V and J ends, which lost 3 bases and 4 bases, there was a span of 11 bases. This chain's CDR3 is CASSLARGADTQYF. DNA for the CDR3: TGTGCCAGCAGTTTGGCCAGGGGCGCAGATACGCAGTATTTT.

This chain connects TRBV5-6 to TRBJ1-1; possible D gene TRBD1, 6 bases. This CDR3 is built from 13 residues. With 2 bases removed from V and 6 bases from J, the gap between germline ends came to 11 bases. Germline CDR1 SGHDT, CDR2 YYEEEE. The chain's CDR3 is CASSFQGFAEAFF. The CDR3 DNA is TGTGCCAGCAGCTTCCAGGGGTTCGCTGAAGCTTTCTTT.

This chain connects TRBV6-5 to TRBJ2-1; 9 bases line up with TRBD1. This CDR3 contains 15 residues. Germline V gene lookup returns CDR1 MNHEY and CDR2 SVGAGI. Trimming removed 5 bases from V and 3 bases from J; junction bases left unmatched: 5. The CDR3 protein is CASSGDRVYYNEQFF. The CDR3 nucleotides are TGTGCCAGCAGTGGGGACAGGGTTTACTACAATGAGCAGTTCTTC.

The chain has TRBV4-1 and TRBJ1-1, with D maybe TRBD1 (6 bases). Germline V gene data show CDR1 as MGHRA and CDR2 as YSYEKL. V was cut by 11 bases and J by 3 bases, with 25 bases left in between. The CDR3 has 16 residues. CDR3 protein: CASLLLLGNRDTEAFF. In DNA form, the CDR3 reads TGCGCCTCCCTGCTGTTGTTGGGGAACAGGGACACTGAAGCTTTCTTT.

The rearrangement uses TRBV18 and TRBJ1-4; 7 nucleotides match TRBD1. The CDR3 has 14 residues. Germline CDR1 reads KGHSH; CDR2 reads LQKENI. The V and J ends lost 3 bases and 7 bases, in that order; junction bases with no gene match: 5. Written as DNA, the CDR3 is TGTGCCAGCTCACCGCAGGGGGGAAGTGAAAAACTGTTTTTT. Translation gives CASSPQGGSEKLFF. Together with reference TRBV18 and TRBJ1-4, the CDR3 gives the full variable domain: NAGVMQNPRHLVRRRGQEARLRCSPMKGHSHVYWYRQLPEEGLKFMVYLQKENIIDESGMPKERFSAEFPKEGPSILRIQQVVRGDSAAYFCASSPQGGSEKLFFGSGTQLSVL.

In its sample, this clone was seen a few times. The rearrangement uses TRBV10-1 and TRBJ2-1; 10 bases agree with TRBD2. Germline trimming cut 1 base from V and 8 bases from J; bases unmatched to any gene: 5. CDR3 size: 15 residues. The germline V gene encodes CDR1 WNHNN and CDR2 SYGVQD (reference sequence). CDR3 protein: CASSELKRGGDEQFF. CDR3 in DNA: TGCGCCAGCAGTGAGTTAAAGCGGGGGGGCGATGAGCAGTTCTTC.